A selection of T cell receptor beta chains follows, all from one sample in a study of T cells in Graves' hyperthyroidism and ophthalmopathy. Via MiXCR, TCRdb re-called the multiplex PCR reads, giving one row per CDR3 protein. The profile shows more than 300,000 distinct CDR3 sequences, 11% to 15% of them singletons. Specimen: blood. The receptors stem from a woman aged 60 to 75 with Graves' hyperthyroidism. CDR3s include the opening cysteine and the closing phenylalanine or tryptophan. Each record gives: J gene, V gene, D gene, clone size, CDR3 protein, CDR3 DNA. D genes are given only for firm matches. The listing skips clone size in some rows; elsewhere it reads once, few, many or a size class.

J gene: TRBJ2-7
V gene: TRBV20-1
D gene: TRBD2
clone size: -
CDR3 protein: CSARLAGHEQYF
CDR3 DNA: TGCAGTGCTAGACTAGCGGGCCACGAGCAGTACTTC

J gene: TRBJ2-1
V gene: TRBV27
D gene: -
clone size: many
CDR3 protein: CASSLTRVDNEQFF
CDR3 DNA: TGTGCCAGCAGTTTAACCAGGGTTGACAATGAGCAGTTCTTC

J gene: TRBJ2-1
V gene: TRBV7-9
D gene: -
clone size: few
CDR3 protein: CASSLGMGNEQFF
CDR3 DNA: TGTGCCAGCAGCTTAGGGATGGGCAATGAGCAGTTCTTC

J gene: TRBJ1-3
V gene: TRBV24-1
D gene: TRBD1
clone size: few
CDR3 protein: CATSDPGQGKSGNTIYF
CDR3 DNA: TGTGCCACCAGTGATCCCGGACAGGGGAAATCTGGAAACACCATATATTTT

J gene: TRBJ1-2
V gene: TRBV10-2
D gene: -
clone size: -
CDR3 protein: CASSVSGRISNYGYTF
CDR3 DNA: TGCGCCAGCAGTGTTTCAGGGCGTATATCTAACTATGGCTACACCTTC

J gene: TRBJ1-2
V gene: TRBV3-1
D gene: TRBD1
clone size: many
CDR3 protein: CASSPHRGHGYTF
CDR3 DNA: TGTGCCAGCAGCCCACACAGGGGCCATGGCTACACCTTC

J gene: TRBJ2-6
V gene: TRBV27
D gene: -
clone size: few
CDR3 protein: CASRNSQTASGANVLTF
CDR3 DNA: TGTGCCAGCCGAAACAGTCAGACAGCCTCTGGGGCCAACGTCCTGACTTTC

J gene: TRBJ1-1
V gene: TRBV20-1
D gene: -
clone size: -
CDR3 protein: CSATPDLKDRNTEAFF
CDR3 DNA: TGCAGTGCTACCCCGGACCTAAAGGATAGGAACACTGAAGCTTTCTTT

J gene: TRBJ1-1
V gene: TRBV16
D gene: TRBD1
clone size: few
CDR3 protein: CASSHGQGVNTEAFF
CDR3 DNA: TGTGCCAGCAGCCACGGACAGGGGGTGAACACTGAAGCTTTCTTT

J gene: TRBJ2-2
V gene: TRBV20-1
D gene: TRBD2
clone size: few
CDR3 protein: CSGAEGLAGFGTGELFF
CDR3 DNA: TGCAGTGGGGCCGAGGGGCTAGCGGGATTCGGCACCGGGGAGCTGTTTTTT

J gene: TRBJ2-1
V gene: TRBV6-2/TRBV6-3
D gene: TRBD2
clone size: many
CDR3 protein: CASRPSGIINEQFF
CDR3 DNA: TGTGCCAGCAGACCTAGCGGGATAATCAATGAGCAGTTCTTC

J gene: TRBJ2-3
V gene: TRBV6-8
D gene: TRBD2
clone size: few
CDR3 protein: CASSAHSGRSADTQYF
CDR3 DNA: TGTGCCAGCAGTGCCCATAGCGGGAGGTCCGCAGATACGCAGTATTTT

J gene: TRBJ1-1
V gene: TRBV9
D gene: -
clone size: few
CDR3 protein: CASRPGYENTEAFF
CDR3 DNA: TGTGCCAGCAGACCAGGGTATGAGAACACTGAAGCTTTCTTT

J gene: TRBJ2-6
V gene: TRBV4-1
D gene: TRBD2
clone size: -
CDR3 protein: CASSQKELAGVAGANVLTF
CDR3 DNA: TGCGCCAGCAGCCAAAAAGAGCTAGCGGGAGTCGCTGGGGCCAACGTCCTGACTTTC

J gene: TRBJ1-4
V gene: TRBV24-1
D gene: -
clone size: -
CDR3 protein: CATSGGTGSDEKLFF
CDR3 DNA: TGTGCCACCAGTGGAGGAACAGGGTCGGATGAAAAACTGTTTTTT

J gene: TRBJ2-7
V gene: TRBV5-6
D gene: TRBD1
clone size: many
CDR3 protein: CASSPPFRTGDYEQYF
CDR3 DNA: TGTGCCAGCAGCCCCCCATTCCGGACAGGAGACTACGAGCAGTACTTC

J gene: TRBJ1-5
V gene: TRBV11-2
D gene: -
clone size: many
CDR3 protein: CASSPTGSDQPQHF
CDR3 DNA: TGTGCCAGCAGCCCAACAGGCTCCGATCAGCCCCAGCATTTT

J gene: TRBJ2-1
V gene: TRBV11-2
D gene: TRBD2
clone size: many
CDR3 protein: CASSALAGYNEQFF
CDR3 DNA: TGTGCCAGCAGCGCCCTAGCGGGGTACAATGAGCAGTTCTTC